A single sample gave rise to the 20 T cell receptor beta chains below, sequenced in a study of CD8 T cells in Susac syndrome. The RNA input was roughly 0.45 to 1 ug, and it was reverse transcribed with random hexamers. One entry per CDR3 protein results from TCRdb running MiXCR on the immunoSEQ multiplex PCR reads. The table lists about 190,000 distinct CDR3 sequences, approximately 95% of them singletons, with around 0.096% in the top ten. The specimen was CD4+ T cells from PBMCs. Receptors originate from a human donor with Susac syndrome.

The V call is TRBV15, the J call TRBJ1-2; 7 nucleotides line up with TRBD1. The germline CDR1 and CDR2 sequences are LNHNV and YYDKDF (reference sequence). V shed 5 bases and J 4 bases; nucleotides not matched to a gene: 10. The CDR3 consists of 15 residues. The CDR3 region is CATSVSGTVSYGYTF. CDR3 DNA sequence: TGTGCCACCAGCGTCTCCGGGACAGTTTCCTATGGCTACACCTTC.

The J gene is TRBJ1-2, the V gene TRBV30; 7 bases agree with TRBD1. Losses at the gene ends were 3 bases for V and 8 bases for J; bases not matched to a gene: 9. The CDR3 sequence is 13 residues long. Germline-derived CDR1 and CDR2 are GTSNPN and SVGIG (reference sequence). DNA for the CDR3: TGTGCCTGGAGGCTACAGGGGATAGAGGGCTACACCTTC. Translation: CAWRLQGIEGYTF. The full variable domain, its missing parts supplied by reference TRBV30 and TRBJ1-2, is SQTIHQWPATLVQPVGSPLSLECTVEGTSNPNLYWYRQAAGRGLQLLFYSVGIGQISSEVPQNLSASRPQDRQFILSSKKLLLSDSGFYLCAWRLQGIEGYTFGSGTRLTVV.

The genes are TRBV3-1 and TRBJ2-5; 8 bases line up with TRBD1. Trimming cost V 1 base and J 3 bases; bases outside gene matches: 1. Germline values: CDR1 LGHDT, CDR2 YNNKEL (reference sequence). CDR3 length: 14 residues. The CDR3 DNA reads TGTGCCAGCAGCCAAGCGGACAGGGAAGAGACCCAGTACTTC. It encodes CASSQADREETQYF.

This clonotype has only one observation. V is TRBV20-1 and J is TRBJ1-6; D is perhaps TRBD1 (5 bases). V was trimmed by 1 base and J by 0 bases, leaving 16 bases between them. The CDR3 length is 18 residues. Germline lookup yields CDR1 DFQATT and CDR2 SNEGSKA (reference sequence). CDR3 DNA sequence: TGCAGTGCTAGAGCGGGAGAGGACACCAGCTCCTATAATTCACCCCTCCACTTT. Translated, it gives CSARAGEDTSSYNSPLHF.

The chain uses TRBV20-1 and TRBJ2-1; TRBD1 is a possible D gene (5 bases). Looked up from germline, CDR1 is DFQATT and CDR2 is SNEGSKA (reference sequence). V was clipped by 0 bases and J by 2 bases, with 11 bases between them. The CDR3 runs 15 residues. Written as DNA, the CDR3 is TGCAGTGCTAGAGATCCCAGGGTCGCCTACAATGAGCAGTTCTTC. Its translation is CSARDPRVAYNEQFF.

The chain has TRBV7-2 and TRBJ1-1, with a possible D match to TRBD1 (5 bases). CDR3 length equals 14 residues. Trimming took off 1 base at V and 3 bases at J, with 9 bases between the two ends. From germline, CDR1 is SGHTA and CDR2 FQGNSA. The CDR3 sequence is CASSLGGGDTEAFF. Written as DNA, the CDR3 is TGTGCCAGCAGCTTAGGAGGAGGGGACACTGAAGCTTTCTTT.

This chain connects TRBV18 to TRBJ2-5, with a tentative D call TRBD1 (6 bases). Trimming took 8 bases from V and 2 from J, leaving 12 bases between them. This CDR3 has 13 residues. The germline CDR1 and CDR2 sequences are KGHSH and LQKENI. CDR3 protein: CASVGTIQETQYF. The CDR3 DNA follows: TGTGCCAGCGTCGGGACAATACAAGAGACCCAGTACTTC.

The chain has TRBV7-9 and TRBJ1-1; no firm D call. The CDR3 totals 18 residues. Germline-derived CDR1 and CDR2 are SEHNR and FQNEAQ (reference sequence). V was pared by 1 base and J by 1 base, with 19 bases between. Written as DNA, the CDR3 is TGTGCCAGCAGCTTAGTATTTTTCCCCGACAACCGGAACACTGAAGCTTTCTTT. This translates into CASSLVFFPDNRNTEAFF.

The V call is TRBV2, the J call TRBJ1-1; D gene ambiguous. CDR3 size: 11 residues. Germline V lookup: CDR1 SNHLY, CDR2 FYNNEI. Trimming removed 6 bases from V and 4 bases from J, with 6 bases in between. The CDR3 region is CASSSITEAFF. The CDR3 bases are TGTGCCAGCAGCTCTATCACTGAAGCTTTCTTT.

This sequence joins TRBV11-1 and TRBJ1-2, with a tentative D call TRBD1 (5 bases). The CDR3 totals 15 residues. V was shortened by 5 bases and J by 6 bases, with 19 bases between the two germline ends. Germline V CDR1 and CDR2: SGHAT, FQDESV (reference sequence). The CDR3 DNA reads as TGTGCCAGCAGCCCAGAGTTGAGGGGCAACGATGGCTACACCTTC. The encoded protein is CASSPELRGNDGYTF.

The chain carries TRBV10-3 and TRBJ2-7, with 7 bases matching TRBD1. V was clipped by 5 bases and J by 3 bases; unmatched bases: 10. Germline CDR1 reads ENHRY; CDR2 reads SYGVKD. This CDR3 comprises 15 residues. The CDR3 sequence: CAISPGTAKHYEQYF. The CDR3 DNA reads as TGTGCCATCAGTCCCGGGACAGCAAAGCACTACGAGCAGTACTTC.

The CDR3 region is CSARPVTYNSPLHF. In nucleotides, the CDR3 is TGCAGTGCTAGACCGGTGACCTATAATTCACCCCTCCACTTT. J is TRBJ1-6 and V is TRBV20-1; no definite D call. V lost 2 bases to trimming and J lost 2 bases, with 7 bases between them. The CDR3 runs 14 residues. Germline CDR1 reads DFQATT; CDR2 reads SNEGSKA (reference sequence).

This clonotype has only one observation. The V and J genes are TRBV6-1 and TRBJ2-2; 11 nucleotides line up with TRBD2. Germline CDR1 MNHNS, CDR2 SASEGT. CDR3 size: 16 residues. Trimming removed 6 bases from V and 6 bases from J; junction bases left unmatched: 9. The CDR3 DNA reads TGTGCCAGCAGCAGACTAGCGGGGCTCCTGTCCGGGGAGCTGTTTTTT. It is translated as CASSRLAGLLSGELFF.

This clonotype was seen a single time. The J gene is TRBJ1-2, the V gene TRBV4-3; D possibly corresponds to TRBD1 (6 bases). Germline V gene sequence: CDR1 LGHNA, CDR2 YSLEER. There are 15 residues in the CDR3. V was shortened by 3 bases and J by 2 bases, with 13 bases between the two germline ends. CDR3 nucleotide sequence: TGCGCCAGCAGCCACCACGGACAGTTAAACTATGGCTACACCTTC. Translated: CASSHHGQLNYGYTF.

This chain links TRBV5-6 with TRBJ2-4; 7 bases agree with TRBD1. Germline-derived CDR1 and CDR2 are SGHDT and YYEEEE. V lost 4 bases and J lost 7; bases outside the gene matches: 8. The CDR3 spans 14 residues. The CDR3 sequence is CASSLDRVGNIQYF. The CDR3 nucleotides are TGTGCCAGCAGCCTAGACAGGGTGGGGAACATTCAGTACTTC.

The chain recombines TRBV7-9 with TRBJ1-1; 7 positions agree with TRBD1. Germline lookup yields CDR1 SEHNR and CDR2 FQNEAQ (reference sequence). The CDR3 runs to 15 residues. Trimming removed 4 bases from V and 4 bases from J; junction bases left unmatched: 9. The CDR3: CASSSSRQGGTEAFF. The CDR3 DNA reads TGTGCCAGCAGCTCATCACGACAGGGAGGCACTGAAGCTTTCTTT.

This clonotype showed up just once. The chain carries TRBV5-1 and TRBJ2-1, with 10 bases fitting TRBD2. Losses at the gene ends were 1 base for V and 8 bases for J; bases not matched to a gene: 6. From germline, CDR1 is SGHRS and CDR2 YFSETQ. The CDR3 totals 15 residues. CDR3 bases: TGCGCCAGCAGCTTGAGGTCTAGCGGGGGCGATGAGCAGTTCTTC. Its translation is CASSLRSSGGDEQFF.

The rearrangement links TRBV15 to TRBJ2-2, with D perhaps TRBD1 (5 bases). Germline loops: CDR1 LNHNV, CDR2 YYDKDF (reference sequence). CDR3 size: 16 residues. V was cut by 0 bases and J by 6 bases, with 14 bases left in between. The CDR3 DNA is TGTGCCACCAGCAGAGATAGAAGGGGCTCGGCCGGGGAGCTGTTTTTT. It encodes CATSRDRRGSAGELFF.

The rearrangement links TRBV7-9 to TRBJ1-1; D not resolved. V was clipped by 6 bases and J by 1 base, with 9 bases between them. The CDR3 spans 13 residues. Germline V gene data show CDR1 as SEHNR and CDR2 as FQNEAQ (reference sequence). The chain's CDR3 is CASSLSGNTEAFF. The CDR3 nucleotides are TGTGCCAGCAGTTTATCAGGGAACACTGAAGCTTTCTTT.

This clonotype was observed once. CDR3 in DNA: TGCAGTGCTCGAAGGGATATTTACAATGAGCAGTTCTTC. Translating gives CSARRDIYNEQFF. This chain links TRBV20-1 with TRBJ2-1; D is undetermined. Germline V lookup: CDR1 DFQATT, CDR2 SNEGSKA (reference sequence). The V end was cut by 5 bases, the J end by 4 bases, with 12 bases between. This CDR3 is built from 13 residues.